This record covers a single T cell receptor beta chain. Its target is unknown. These data come from a study of CD8 T cell repertoires and HIV-1 epitope variants. In the study overall: Each of Twenty-five Gag and Nef epitope peptides stimulated a separate culture. Controls were a CMV, EBV and flu pool, Ebola AY9, and no peptide. An uncultured baseline aliquot held 1M T cells. Broader study findings: Roughly nine TCR beta clonotypes were antigen-specific, 5 or 6 apparently recognizing autologous or escape variants.

Using immunoSEQ multiplex PCR, the repertoire was profiled, and TCRdb retains in-frame clones only, with some absent. The sample carries roughly 5,200 clones, about 63% recorded once. The germline gives CDR1 SGHTS, CDR2 YDEGEE. The CDR3 sequence is 15 residues long. V was pared by 2 bases and J by 4 bases, with 8 bases of the junction left unmatched. Sequencing used cultured CD8+ T cells derived from PBMCs. The sequence derives from a male donor with HIV. This chain links TRBV5-8 with TRBJ2-5; 7 bases agree with TRBD1. The CDR3 region has the DNA TGTGCCAGCAGCTTTGGTCAGGGGGAAGCAGAGACCCAGTACTTC. Translation gives CASSFGQGEAETQYF.